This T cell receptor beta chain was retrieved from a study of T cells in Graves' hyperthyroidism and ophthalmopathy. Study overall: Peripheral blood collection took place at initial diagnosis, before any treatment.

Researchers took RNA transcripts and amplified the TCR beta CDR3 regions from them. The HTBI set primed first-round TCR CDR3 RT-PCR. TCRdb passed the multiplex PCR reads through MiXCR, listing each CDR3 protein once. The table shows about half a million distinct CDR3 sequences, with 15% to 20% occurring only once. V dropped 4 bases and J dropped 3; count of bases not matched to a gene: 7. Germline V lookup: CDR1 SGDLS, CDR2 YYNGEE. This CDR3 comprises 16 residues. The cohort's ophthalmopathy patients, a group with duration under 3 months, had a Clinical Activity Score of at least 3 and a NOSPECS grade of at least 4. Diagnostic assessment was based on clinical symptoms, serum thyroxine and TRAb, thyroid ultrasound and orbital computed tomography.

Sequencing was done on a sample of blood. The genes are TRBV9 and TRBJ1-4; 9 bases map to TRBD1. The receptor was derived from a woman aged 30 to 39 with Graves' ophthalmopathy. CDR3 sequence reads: CASSPGQGVSNEKLFF. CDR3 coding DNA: TGTGCCAGCAGCCCGGGACAGGGAGTTTCTAATGAAAAACTGTTTTTT. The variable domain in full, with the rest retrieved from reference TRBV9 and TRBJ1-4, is DSGVTQTPKHLITATGQRVTLRCSPRSGDLSVYWYQQSLDQGLQFLIQYYNGEERAKGNILERFSAQQFPDLHSELNLSSLELGDSALYFCASSPGQGVSNEKLFFGSGTQLSVL.